The text below deals with one T cell receptor (beta chain). This CDR3 comprises 14 residues. Between the trimmed V and J ends, which lost 6 bases and 6 bases, there was a span of 17 bases. The germline V gene has CDR1 SEHNR and CDR2 FQNEAQ (reference sequence). Via MiXCR, TCRdb re-called the PCR reads. The repertoire holds 3,000 to 3,500 clones, with roughly 36% as singletons. These data come from a study of metastatic and nonmetastatic thyroid tumors. Every patient was untreated before thyroid surgery. V usage is TRBV7-9 and J usage is TRBJ1-2; no clear D. The origin of this receptor is a female donor with papillary thyroid cancer or a benign thyroid nodule (not recorded which). Some clones in this sample may be carry-over from other donors' samples. The sample comprised adjacent normal tissue. The CDR3 DNA reads TGTGCCAGCAGTTTCGGTGAGGGTAGTAATGGCTACACCTTC. Amino acids: CASSFGEGSNGYTF.